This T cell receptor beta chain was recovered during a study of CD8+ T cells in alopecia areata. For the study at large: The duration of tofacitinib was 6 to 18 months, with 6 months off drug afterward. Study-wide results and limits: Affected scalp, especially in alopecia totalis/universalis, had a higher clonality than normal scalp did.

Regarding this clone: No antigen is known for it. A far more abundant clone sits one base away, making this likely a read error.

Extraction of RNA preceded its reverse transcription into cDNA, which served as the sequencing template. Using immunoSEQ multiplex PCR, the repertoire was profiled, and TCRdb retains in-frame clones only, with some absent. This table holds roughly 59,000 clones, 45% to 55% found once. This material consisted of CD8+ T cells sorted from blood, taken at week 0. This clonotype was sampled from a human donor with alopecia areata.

Written as DNA, the CDR3 is TGTGCCAGCAGCCAGAGACAGGGTCCATTCAACGAGCAGTACTTC. Translating gives CASSQRQGPFNEQYF. The chain uses TRBV7-2 and TRBJ2-7; 7 positions match TRBD1. Trimming cost V 5 bases and J 5 bases; bases outside gene matches: 12. CDR1 is SGHTA and CDR2 is FQGNSA in the germline V gene. The CDR3 totals 15 residues.